The rows below give T cell receptor beta chains drawn from one sample of a study of response to subunit inactivated influenza vaccine. TCRdb re-derived calls from the RT-PCR reads in MiXCR, one entry per CDR3 protein. The table shows hundreds of thousands of distinct CDR3 sequences, with approximately 15% occurring only once. Sequenced material: PBMCs from blood, taken about 13 days after vaccination. The receptors were gathered from a man aged 50-60 years who received an inactivated influenza vaccine. CDR3s include the opening cysteine and the closing phenylalanine or tryptophan. The order of the fields is V gene, CDR3 protein.

>TRBV7-2
CASSRKESSYNEQFF
>TRBV6-2/TRBV6-3
CASTQDGGPTTDTQYF
>TRBV29-1
CSVEEISGRTDTQYF
>TRBV3-1
CASSNGLAGFPEETQYF
>TRBV7-2
CASSPRDLQRYEQYF
>TRBV10-3
CAISESKSGGNTIYF
>TRBV12-3/TRBV12-4
CASSRQITYEQYF
>TRBV18
CASSPPGQVLSGANVLTF
>TRBV6-2/TRBV6-3
CASSRQGVTYEQYF
>TRBV7-9
CASSRGSSTYEQYF
>TRBV9
CASSFGEGNSPLHF
>TRBV12-3/TRBV12-4
CASSHTGGPQHF
>TRBV12-3/TRBV12-4
CASQGLAGGGEQFF
>TRBV5-1
CASSLEDGFYEQYF
>TRBV18
CASSLSQREGFSYEQYF
>TRBV6-1
CASSPRETSGRLEQFF
>TRBV20-1
CSAINLVNSRSTSPLHF
>TRBV7-2
CASSLATGRLEQYF
>TRBV2
CATWTGSLQETQYF
>TRBV20-1
CSVLRSGTRQETQYF
>TRBV11-2
CASSPAAGANEQFF
>TRBV12-3/TRBV12-4
CASSLAGEQYF
>TRBV2
CASHREYNEQFF
>TRBV20-1
CSARGISGVDETQYF
>TRBV4-2
CASSQEDSYGYTF
>TRBV6-1
CASRAAGWDTEAFF
>TRBV5-1
CASSLTGALNTEAFF
>TRBV5-6
CASSLIRGSPNIANTGELFF
>TRBV12-5
CASGSYPGGQGVGGYTF
>TRBV10-3
CAISEDRVRGYTF
>TRBV20-1
CSAPPHRYQETQYF